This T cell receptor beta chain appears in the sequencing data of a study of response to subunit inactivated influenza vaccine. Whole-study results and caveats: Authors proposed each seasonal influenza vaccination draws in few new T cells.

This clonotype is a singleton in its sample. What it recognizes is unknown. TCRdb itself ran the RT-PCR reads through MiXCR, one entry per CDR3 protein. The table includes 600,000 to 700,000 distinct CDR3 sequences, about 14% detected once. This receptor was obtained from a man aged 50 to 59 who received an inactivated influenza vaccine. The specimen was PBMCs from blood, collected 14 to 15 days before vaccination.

CDR3 nucleotide sequence: TGCAGTGCTAGAGATAAGGGACTAGCGTACAATGAGCAGTTCTTC. Amino acids: CSARDKGLAYNEQFF. The J gene is TRBJ2-1, the V gene TRBV20-1; TRBD2 aligns across 10 bases. Trimming cost V 0 bases and J 4 bases; bases outside gene matches: 3. This CDR3 region has 15 residues. Per germline, CDR1 DFQATT and CDR2 SNEGSKA (reference sequence).